The 27 T cell receptor beta chains below come from one sample, sequenced in a study of metastatic and nonmetastatic thyroid tumors. Ahead of thyroid surgery, no patient had received treatment of any kind. TCRdb called clones again from the PCR reads with MiXCR. The repertoire has 45,000 to 65,000 clones, approximately 19% of them found once; the top ten carry approximately 3.1%. The sample taken for sequencing was blood. These receptors came from a female donor with papillary thyroid cancer or a benign thyroid nodule (not recorded which). Some clones in this sample may be carry-over from other donors' samples.

This clone was seen at least ten times. The V and J genes are TRBV20-1 and TRBJ2-7; D ambiguous. The V gene's germline CDR1 is DFQATT and CDR2 SNEGSKA (reference sequence). Deletions cut 0 bases from V and 4 bases from J, with 7 bases between. The CDR3 loop spans 12 amino acids. For the CDR3, the DNA is TGCAGTGCTAGAGATTTGACTTACGAGCAGTACTTC. Translation: CSARDLTYEQYF.

This clone was detected a few times. The chain carries TRBV6-2 or TRBV6-3 and TRBJ2-7; D is ambiguous. This CDR3 has 14 residues. Germline V gives CDR1 MNHEY, CDR2 SVGEGT. Trimming stripped 4 bases from V and 0 bases from J, with 10 bases between. CDR3 in amino acids: CASSLLGGSYEQYF. The CDR3 DNA reads as TGTGCCAGCAGTTTACTCGGCGGCTCCTACGAGCAGTACTTC.

This clone was observed many times. This chain joins TRBV2 and TRBJ1-1; D ambiguous. Germline V gene lookup returns CDR1 SNHLY and CDR2 FYNNEI. Trimming removed 11 bases from V and 1 base from J, with 17 bases in between. This CDR3 is 14 amino acids long. CDR3 region: CALSVGVSNTEAFF. CDR3 in DNA: TGTGCCCTAAGTGTGGGCGTTTCGAACACTGAAGCTTTCTTT.

V usage is TRBV9 and J usage is TRBJ2-7; 8 bases are a match to TRBD2. In germline, CDR1 is SGDLS, CDR2 YYNGEE. The V gene end was trimmed by 0 bases and the J gene end by 0 bases; junction bases not matched to a gene: 11. This CDR3 is built from 18 residues. The CDR3 reads CASSVAPGLAGPSYEQYF. CDR3 DNA: TGTGCCAGCAGCGTAGCTCCCGGACTAGCTGGGCCCTCCTACGAGCAGTACTTC. Variable domain in full (rest from reference TRBV9 and TRBJ2-7): DSGVTQTPKHLITATGQRVTLRCSPRSGDLSVYWYQQSLDQGLQFLIQYYNGEERAKGNILERFSAQQFPDLHSELNLSSLELGDSALYFCASSVAPGLAGPSYEQYFGPGTRLTVT.

There are many counts of this clone. The CDR3 nucleotides read TGTGCCAGCAGCTTCACAGGGGGTTTGAACACTGAAGCTTTCTTT. Amino acids: CASSFTGGLNTEAFF. The rearrangement links TRBV11-2 to TRBJ1-1, with 8 bases that match TRBD1. Germline V gives CDR1 SGHAT, CDR2 FQNNGV. CDR3 length: 15 residues. Unmatched junction bases numbered 3, after V lost 3 bases and J lost 0 bases.

This clone showed up just once. The junction departs from germline at one end; a sequencing error may be responsible. This chain joins TRBV5-1 and TRBJ2-7; D unclear. In germline, CDR1 is SGHRS, CDR2 YFSETQ. This CDR3 spans 14 amino acids. The CDR3 nucleotides read TGCGCCAGCAGCTTGTATCAGGTCTCCTACGATCAGTACTTC. Amino acid sequence: CASSLYQVSYDQYF.

This clone has at least ten counts. The chain combines TRBV18 with TRBJ2-7; D is undetermined. The CDR3 extends over 13 amino acids. V lost 2 bases and J lost 2, with 7 bases in between. Germline V CDR1 and CDR2: KGHSH, LQKENI. The CDR3 region is CASSPERAYEQYF. Written as DNA, the CDR3 is TGTGCCAGCTCACCAGAACGAGCCTACGAGCAGTACTTC.

This clone has at least ten counts. The chain has TRBV5-1 and TRBJ2-7, with TRBD1 as a possible D gene (5 bases). V was pared by 3 bases and J by 1 base, with 11 bases between. Germline loops: CDR1 SGHRS, CDR2 YFSETQ. The CDR3 runs to 14 residues. The DNA of the CDR3 is TGCGCCAGCAGCTACGACAGAAGATCCTACGAGCAGTACTTC. It specifies CASSYDRRSYEQYF.

This clone has just a few counts. V gene TRBV28 combines with J gene TRBJ2-7, with D uncertain. Germline assignment: CDR1 MDHEN and CDR2 SYDVKM. This CDR3 comprises 17 residues. V was pared by 6 bases and J by 0 bases, with 21 bases between. In DNA, the CDR3 is TGTGCCAGCAGGATTGTCACGACCTCCCATAGCTCCTACGAGCAGTACTTC. Its translation: CASRIVTTSHSSYEQYF.

A word on this clone: At one end the junction does not follow the germline gene, possibly because of a read error. This same CDR3 is encoded by further DNA sequences in the sample. J is TRBJ2-6 and V is TRBV12-3 or TRBV12-4; D might be TRBD2 (6 bases). There are 21 residues in the CDR3. CDR3 residues: CASSFEGYWVTGDSGANVLTF. The CDR3 bases are TGTGCCAGCAGTTTCGAGGGGTATTGGGTGACTGGGGACTCTGGGGCCAACGTCCTTACTTTC.

This chain links TRBV10-3 with TRBJ1-3; D gene ambiguous. V dropped 0 bases and J dropped 4 bases, with 7 bases sitting between them. Germline CDR1 and CDR2: ENHRY and SYGVKD. This CDR3 has 14 residues. The CDR3 nucleotides read TGTGCCATCAGTGAGTCGAGAGGCGGAAACACCATATATTTT. It translates to CAISESRGGNTIYF.

This clone was counted ten times or more. The chain employs TRBV2 and TRBJ1-5; D gene unclear. The V end lost 3 bases, the J end lost 3 bases, and 12 bases lay between the germline ends. The CDR3 is made up of 15 amino acids. From germline, CDR1 is SNHLY and CDR2 FYNNEI. CDR3 in amino acids: CASSERSGNNQPQHF. The CDR3 DNA is TGTGCCAGCAGTGAGAGGTCAGGCAACAATCAGCCCCAGCATTTT.

This chain uses TRBV5-4 with TRBJ2-5; perhaps D is TRBD1 or TRBD2 (6 bases each). With 3 bases removed from V and 1 base from J, the gap between germline ends came to 13 bases. CDR1 SGHNT and CDR2 YYREEE come from the germline V gene (reference sequence). The CDR3 runs 15 residues. CDR3 region: CASSWVQGGQETQYF. CDR3 nucleotide sequence: TGTGCCAGCAGCTGGGTACAGGGAGGCCAAGAGACCCAGTACTTC.

This clone occurred many times. The chain recombines TRBV6-1 with TRBJ2-1; 10 positions match TRBD1. Germline V gene lookup returns CDR1 MNHNS and CDR2 SASEGT. CDR3 length equals 13 residues. V lost 7 bases to trimming and J lost 13 bases; unmatched junction nucleotides: 10. The DNA for the CDR3 is TGTGCCAGCAACGTCCCGGGACAGGGGATTCAGTTCTTC. Its translation is CASNVPGQGIQFF.

This clone was observed many times. A read error may explain this, as a much larger clone is one base away. In DNA, the CDR3 is TGTGCCAGCAGCAAGACTAGCGGGAACACCTACAATGAGCAGCTCTTC. It encodes CASSKTSGNTYNEQLF. The V call is TRBV2, the J call TRBJ2-1; TRBD2 aligns across 11 bases. CDR1 is SNHLY and CDR2 is FYNNEI in the germline V gene. This CDR3 region has 16 residues.

Concerning this clone: At one end the junction does not follow the germline gene, possibly because of a read error. The rearrangement joins TRBV28 to TRBJ2-7, with D tentatively TRBD1 (6 bases). The length of the CDR3 is 14 residues. Germline V lookup: CDR1 MDHEN, CDR2 SYDVKM. The DNA of the CDR3 is TGTTCCAGCAGTTTTGGGGGCAGGGGCCTCGAGCAGTACTTC. It encodes CSSSFGGRGLEQYF.

Turning to this clone: One end of the junction fails to match germline, which may point to a read error. The rearrangement joins TRBV6-1 to TRBJ1-5; possible D gene TRBD1, 5 bases. CDR3 length: 16 residues. Germline V gene lookup returns CDR1 MNHNS and CDR2 SASEGT. CDR3 region: CASSVRVGGSNQHQHF. The CDR3 coding sequence is TGTGCAAGCAGTGTTAGAGTCGGGGGAAGCAATCAGCACCAGCATTTT.

On this clone itself: Other DNA sequences in this sample translate to the same CDR3. The chain is built from TRBV20-1 and TRBJ2-7; D tentatively fits TRBD1 or TRBD2 (5 bases each). In germline, CDR1 is DFQATT, CDR2 SNEGSKA (reference sequence). The CDR3 totals 15 residues. Deletions cut 1 base from V and 3 bases from J, with 16 bases between. In nucleotides, the CDR3 is TGCAGTGCTAGAGGTCTGCGTGGGGGTGACTACGAGCAGTACTTC. As protein: CSARGLRGGDYEQYF.

This clone was counted at least ten times. The chain links TRBV20-1 to TRBJ1-1, with D maybe TRBD1 (6 bases). This CDR3 has 14 amino acids. Trimming stripped 1 base from V and 4 bases from J, with 13 bases between. CDR1 DFQATT and CDR2 SNEGSKA come from the germline V gene (reference sequence). The CDR3 loop reads CSARVGGAGTEAFF. The CDR3 DNA is TGCAGTGCTAGAGTTGGGGGGGCAGGCACTGAAGCTTTCTTT.

This rearrangement joins TRBV11-2 to TRBJ1-3, with a weak D call TRBD1 (6 bases). CDR3 length: 16 residues. Germline-derived CDR1 and CDR2 are SGHAT and FQNNGV. V was clipped by 3 bases and J by 1 base, with 13 bases between them. CDR3 sequence: CASSFTGFQSGNTIYF. The CDR3, as DNA: TGTGCCAGCAGCTTTACAGGGTTTCAATCTGGAAACACCATATATTTT.

The chain recombines TRBV12-3 or TRBV12-4 with TRBJ1-2; 9 positions agree with TRBD1. The V gene end was trimmed by 7 bases and the J gene end by 8 bases; junction bases not matched to a gene: 11. The CDR3 extends over 14 amino acids. This CDR3 reads CASNHRGRLEGYTF. The CDR3 nucleotides are TGTGCCAGCAACCACAGGGGGCGCTTAGAGGGCTACACCTTC.

The gene calls are TRBV5-1 and TRBJ2-7; 7 bases are shared with TRBD1. This CDR3 is 16 amino acids long. CDR1 is SGHRS and CDR2 is YFSETQ in the germline V gene. The trim removed 4 bases at V and 4 bases at J, leaving 14 bases unmatched. This CDR3 is CASSPPPRYRGYEQYF. The CDR3 nucleotides read TGCGCCAGCAGCCCACCCCCCCGGTACAGGGGTTACGAGCAGTACTTC. Full variable domain (remainder filled in from reference TRBV5-1 and TRBJ2-7): KAGVTQTPRYLIKTRGQQVTLSCSPISGHRSVSWYQQTPGQGLQFLFEYFSETQRNKGNFPGRFSGRQFSNSRSEMNVSTLELGDSALYLCASSPPPRYRGYEQYFGPGTRLTVT.

The table lists this clone with many counts. The chain couples TRBV28 to TRBJ1-1, with 8 bases aligning to TRBD1. V dropped 5 bases and J dropped 7; count of bases not matched to a gene: 6. This CDR3 has 13 residues. Per germline, CDR1 MDHEN and CDR2 SYDVKM. The CDR3 coding sequence is TGTGCCAGCAGTAGGACAGGGTGGAATGAAGCTTTCTTT. The encoded protein is CASSRTGWNEAFF.

Worth noting for this clone: This clone may be a read error of a much larger clone one base away. Other nucleotide sequences from this sample produce the same CDR3. The CDR3 loop reads CASIKLSEDSRNEKLFF. Written as DNA, the CDR3 is TGTGCCAGCATCAAATTGTCTGAGGACAGCCGAAATGAAAAACTGTTTTTT. The chain links TRBV3-1 to TRBJ1-4; weak D call: TRBD1 (6 bases). The ends were cut back, 7 bases at V and 5 bases at J, with 23 bases in the middle. Germline V gene sequence: CDR1 LGHDT, CDR2 YNNKEL (reference sequence). The CDR3 runs to 17 residues.

There are many counts of this clone. The chain combines TRBV27 with TRBJ1-1; D unclear. The CDR3 sequence is 14 residues long. Trimming left V 1 base short and J 1 base short, with 7 bases between. Germline loops: CDR1 MNHEY, CDR2 SMNVEV (reference sequence). This CDR3 is CASSLWGRNTEAFF. The CDR3, as DNA: TGTGCCAGCAGTTTATGGGGTCGGAACACTGAAGCTTTCTTT.

At least ten counts were recorded for this clone. The rearrangement joins TRBV20-1 to TRBJ1-2; the D is unclear. This CDR3 region has 13 residues. V lost 6 bases and J lost 4, with 15 bases in between. Germline V gives CDR1 DFQATT, CDR2 SNEGSKA (reference sequence). CDR3 sequence reads: CSAMDHKSYGYTF. The DNA of the CDR3 is TGCAGTGCGATGGACCATAAGAGCTATGGCTACACCTTC.

The chain joins TRBV4-2 to TRBJ1-5, with a possible D match to TRBD1 (5 bases). V was pared by 4 bases and J by 0 bases, with 16 bases between. This CDR3 is built from 17 residues. The germline V gene encodes CDR1 LGHNA and CDR2 YNFKEQ. The CDR3 nucleotides are TGTGCCAGCAGCCCTGCCCAGACAGTTCTTAGCAATCAGCCCCAGCATTTT. It is translated as CASSPAQTVLSNQPQHF.